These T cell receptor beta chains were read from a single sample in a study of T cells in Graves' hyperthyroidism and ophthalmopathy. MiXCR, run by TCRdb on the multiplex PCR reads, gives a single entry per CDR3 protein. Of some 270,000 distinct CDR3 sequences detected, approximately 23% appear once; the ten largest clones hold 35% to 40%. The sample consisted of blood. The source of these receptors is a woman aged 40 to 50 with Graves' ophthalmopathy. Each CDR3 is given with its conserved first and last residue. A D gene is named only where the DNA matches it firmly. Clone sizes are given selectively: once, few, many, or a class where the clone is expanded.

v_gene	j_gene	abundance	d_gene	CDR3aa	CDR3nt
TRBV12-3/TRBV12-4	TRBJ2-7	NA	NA	CASSVGAQEQYF	TGTGCCAGCAGTGTGGGGGCGCAAGAGCAGTACTTC
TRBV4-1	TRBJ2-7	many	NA	CASSQVALVEQYF	TGCGCCAGCAGCCAAGTCGCCCTAGTCGAGCAGTACTTC
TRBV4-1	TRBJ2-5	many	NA	CASSQSNYGETQYF	TGCGCCAGCAGCCAATCCAACTATGGGGAGACCCAGTACTTC
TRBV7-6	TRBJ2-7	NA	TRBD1	CASSRPGQGAGEQYF	TGTGCCAGCAGCCGTCCGGGACAGGGCGCGGGCGAGCAGTACTTC
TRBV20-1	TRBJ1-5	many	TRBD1	CSAYGTEVSNQPQHF	TGCAGTGCTTACGGGACAGAAGTTAGCAATCAGCCCCAGCATTTT
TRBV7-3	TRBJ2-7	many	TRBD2	CASSFGTSATYEQYF	TGTGCCAGCAGCTTTGGGACTAGCGCAACCTACGAGCAGTACTTC
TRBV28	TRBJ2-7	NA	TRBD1	CASSPTGSWYEQYF	TGTGCCAGCAGTCCGACAGGGAGTTGGTACGAGCAGTACTTC
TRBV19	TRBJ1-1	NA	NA	CASSGPPGGLEAFF	TGTGCCAGTAGTGGCCCACCGGGCGGCTTAGAAGCTTTCTTT
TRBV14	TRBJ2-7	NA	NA	CASSQSPVEQYF	TGTGCCAGCAGCCAGTCACCTGTCGAGCAGTACTTC
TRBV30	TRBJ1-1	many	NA	CAWSVDTEAFF	TGTGCCTGGAGTGTCGACACTGAAGCTTTCTTT
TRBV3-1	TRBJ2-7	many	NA	CASSRLLYYEQYF	TGTGCCAGCAGCCGTCTTCTGTATTACGAGCAGTACTTC
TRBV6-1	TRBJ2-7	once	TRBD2	CASSGGLAEVAGHF	TGTGCCAGCAGTGGGGGACTAGCGGAGGTTGCAGGCCACTTC
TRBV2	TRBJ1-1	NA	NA	CASLLFLNTEAFF	TGTGCCAGCCTTTTATTCCTGAACACTGAAGCTTTCTTT
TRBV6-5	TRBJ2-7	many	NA	CASSYSRGASYEQYF	TGTGCCAGCAGTTACTCGAGGGGGGCGTCCTACGAGCAGTACTTC
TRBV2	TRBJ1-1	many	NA	CASSVWVRNPNTEAFF	TGTGCCAGCAGTGTTTGGGTCCGAAACCCCAACACTGAAGCTTTCTTT
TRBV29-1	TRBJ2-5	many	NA	CSVVVAGQETQYF	TGCAGCGTTGTTGTGGCAGGGCAGGAGACCCAGTACTTC
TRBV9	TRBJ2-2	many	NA	CASSRSGTTRPEELFF	TGTGCCAGCAGCAGATCCGGGACAACTAGGCCCGAGGAGCTGTTTTTT
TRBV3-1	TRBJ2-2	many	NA	CASSQFLGSRAGTGELFF	TGTGCCAGCAGCCAATTTCTCGGGTCCAGGGCCGGCACCGGGGAGCTGTTTTTT
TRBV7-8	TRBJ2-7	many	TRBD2	CASSLVASGRLGGEQYF	TGTGCCAGCAGCTTAGTGGCTAGCGGGAGGCTCGGGGGCGAGCAGTACTTC
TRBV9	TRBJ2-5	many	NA	CASSPAGEWETQYF	TGTGCCAGCAGCCCCGCAGGGGAATGGGAGACCCAGTACTTC
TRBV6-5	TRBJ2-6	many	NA	CASSSVGSGANVLTF	TGTGCCAGCAGTTCAGTGGGGTCTGGGGCCAACGTCCTGACTTTC
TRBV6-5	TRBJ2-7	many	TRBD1	CASRPDRERYEQYF	TGTGCCAGCAGGCCTGACAGGGAACGCTACGAGCAGTACTTC